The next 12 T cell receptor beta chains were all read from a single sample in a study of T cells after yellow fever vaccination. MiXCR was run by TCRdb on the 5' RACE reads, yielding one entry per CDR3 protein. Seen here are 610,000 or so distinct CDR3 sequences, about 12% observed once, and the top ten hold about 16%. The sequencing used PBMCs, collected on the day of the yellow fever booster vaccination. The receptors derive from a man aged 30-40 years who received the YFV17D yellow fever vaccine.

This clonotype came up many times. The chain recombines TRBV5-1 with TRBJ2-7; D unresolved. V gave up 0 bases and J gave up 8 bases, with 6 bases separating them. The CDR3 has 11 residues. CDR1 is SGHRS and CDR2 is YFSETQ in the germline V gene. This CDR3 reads CASSLGLKQYF. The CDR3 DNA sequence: TGCGCCAGCAGCTTGGGTTTAAAGCAGTACTTC.

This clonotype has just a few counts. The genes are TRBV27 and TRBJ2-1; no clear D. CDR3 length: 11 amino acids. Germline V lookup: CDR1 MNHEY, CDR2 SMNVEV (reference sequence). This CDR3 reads CASLVKDEQFF. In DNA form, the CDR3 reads TGTGCTTCCCTGGTTAAAGATGAGCAGTTCTTC.

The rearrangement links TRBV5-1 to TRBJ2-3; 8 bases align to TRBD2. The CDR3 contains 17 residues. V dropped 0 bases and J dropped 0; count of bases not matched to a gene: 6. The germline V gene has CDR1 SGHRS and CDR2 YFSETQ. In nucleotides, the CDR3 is TGCGCCAGCAGCTTGGGAGGCGGGAGGCGAAGCACAGATACGCAGTATTTT. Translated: CASSLGGGRRSTDTQYF.

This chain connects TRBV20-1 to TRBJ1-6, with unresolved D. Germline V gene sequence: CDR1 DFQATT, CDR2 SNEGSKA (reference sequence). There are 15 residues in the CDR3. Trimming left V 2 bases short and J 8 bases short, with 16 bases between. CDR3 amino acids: CSARKGPGQDSPLHF. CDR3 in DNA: TGCAGTGCTAGAAAAGGCCCTGGGCAGGATTCACCCCTCCACTTT.

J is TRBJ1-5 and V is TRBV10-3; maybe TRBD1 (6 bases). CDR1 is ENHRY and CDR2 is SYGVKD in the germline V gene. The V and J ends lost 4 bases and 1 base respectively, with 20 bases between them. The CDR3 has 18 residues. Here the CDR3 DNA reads TGTGCCATCAGTGCCACAGGGCATCGGCGATCGAGCAATCAGCCCCAGCATTTT. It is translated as CAISATGHRRSSNQPQHF.

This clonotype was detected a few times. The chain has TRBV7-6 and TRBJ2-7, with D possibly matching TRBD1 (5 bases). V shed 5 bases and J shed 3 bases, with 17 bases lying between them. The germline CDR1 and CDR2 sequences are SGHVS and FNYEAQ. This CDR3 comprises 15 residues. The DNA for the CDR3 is TGTGCCAGCAGCGGAAGAGGTGTCCAGGGCTACGAGCAGTACTTC. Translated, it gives CASSGRGVQGYEQYF.

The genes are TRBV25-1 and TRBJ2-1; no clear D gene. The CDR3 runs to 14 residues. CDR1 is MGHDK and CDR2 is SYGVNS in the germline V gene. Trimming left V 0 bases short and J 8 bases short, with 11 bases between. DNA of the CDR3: TGTGCCAGCAGTGAATACCAGGCCTGGGATGAGCAGTTCTTC. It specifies CASSEYQAWDEQFF.

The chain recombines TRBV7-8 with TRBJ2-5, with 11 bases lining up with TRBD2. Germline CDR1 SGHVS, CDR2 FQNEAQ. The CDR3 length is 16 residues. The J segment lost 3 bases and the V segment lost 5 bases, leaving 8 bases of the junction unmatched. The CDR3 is CASSELAGALEETQYF. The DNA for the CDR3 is TGTGCCAGCAGCGAACTAGCGGGAGCATTGGAAGAGACCCAGTACTTC. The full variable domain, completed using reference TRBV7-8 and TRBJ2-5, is GAGVSQSPRYKVAKRGQDVALRCDPISGHVSLFWYQQALGQGPEFLTYFQNEAQLDKSGLPSDRFFAERPEGSVSTLKIQRTQQEDSAVYLCASSELAGALEETQYFGPGTRLLVL.

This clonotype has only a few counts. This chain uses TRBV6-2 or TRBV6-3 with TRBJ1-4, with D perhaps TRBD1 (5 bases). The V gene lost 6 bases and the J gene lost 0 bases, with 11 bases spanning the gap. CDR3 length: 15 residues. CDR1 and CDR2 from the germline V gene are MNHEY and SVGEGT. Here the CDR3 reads CASRDGAATNEKLFF. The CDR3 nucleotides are TGTGCCAGCAGAGACGGGGCTGCAACTAATGAAAAACTGTTTTTT.

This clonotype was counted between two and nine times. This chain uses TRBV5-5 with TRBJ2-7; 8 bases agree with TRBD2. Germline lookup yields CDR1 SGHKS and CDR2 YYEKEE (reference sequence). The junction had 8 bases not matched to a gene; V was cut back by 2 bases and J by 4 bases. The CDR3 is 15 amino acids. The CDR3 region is CASSFSLTSEYEQYF. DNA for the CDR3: TGTGCCAGCAGCTTCTCGTTGACTAGCGAGTACGAGCAGTACTTC.

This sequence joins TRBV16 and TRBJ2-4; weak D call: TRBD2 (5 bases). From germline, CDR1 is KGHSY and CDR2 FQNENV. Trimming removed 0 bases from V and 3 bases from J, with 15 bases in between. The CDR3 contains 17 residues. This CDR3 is CASSQSGGSVGKNIQYF. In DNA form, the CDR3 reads TGTGCCAGCAGCCAATCGGGTGGGAGTGTTGGCAAAAACATTCAGTACTTC.

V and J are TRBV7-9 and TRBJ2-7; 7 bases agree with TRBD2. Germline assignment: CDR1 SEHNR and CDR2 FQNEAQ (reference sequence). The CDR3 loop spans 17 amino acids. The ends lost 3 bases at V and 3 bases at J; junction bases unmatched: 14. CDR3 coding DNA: TGTGCCAGCAGCTTTTTGGGCGGGGGTGCCATTGGCTACGAGCAGTACTTC. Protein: CASSFLGGGAIGYEQYF.